The 28 T cell receptor beta chains below all came from one sample that was sequenced in a study of read filtering for tumor transcriptome and immune sequencing. From about 400 ng of RNA, a library with molecular barcoded alpha/delta and beta/gamma adaptors was made. TCRdb reanalysed the reads using MiXCR and keeps one entry per CDR3 protein. In the table there are roughly 61,000 distinct CDR3 sequences, around an eighth of which are singletons. Input material: a population of CD138-negative cells sorted from bone marrow. These receptors all stem from a donor at least 40 years old with multiple myeloma.

This clonotype was seen repeatedly, ten times or more. The CDR3 is CSARRGRGQNKGEQFF. The CDR3 DNA is TGCAGCGCCCGGAGGGGCAGGGGGCAAAATAAGGGTGAGCAGTTCTTC. V usage is TRBV29-1 and J usage is TRBJ2-1; 8 bases map to TRBD1. From germline, CDR1 is SQVTM and CDR2 ANQGSEA. The CDR3 consists of 16 residues. The junction had 20 bases not matched to a gene; V was cut back by 7 bases and J by 9 bases.

The V gene is TRBV18, the J gene TRBJ2-1, with D unresolved. The length of the CDR3 is 14 residues. Trimming cost V 3 bases and J 10 bases, with 16 bases left between them. Germline-derived CDR1 and CDR2 are KGHSH and LQKENI. The CDR3 sequence: CASSPLSSSWEQFF. The CDR3, as DNA: TGTGCCAGCTCACCCCTTTCATCCAGCTGGGAGCAGTTCTTC.

This clonotype was seen repeatedly, ten times or more. The chain joins TRBV11-1 to TRBJ2-1, with a possible D match to TRBD2 (5 bases). The CDR3 extends over 13 amino acids. From germline, CDR1 is SGHAT and CDR2 FQDESV (reference sequence). The CDR3 sequence: CAVPGLNYNEQFF. CDR3 DNA sequence: TGTGCTGTACCGGGGTTAAACTACAATGAGCAGTTCTTC.

In the case of this clonotype: This clone may be a read error of a much larger clone one base away. The CDR3 does not close with the conserved phenylalanine or tryptophan, likely indicating a read error. The rearrangement links TRBV20-1 to TRBJ2-5, with D maybe TRBD2 (6 bases). This CDR3 is 14 amino acids long. V shed 0 bases and J shed 5 bases, with 13 bases lying between them. CDR1 and CDR2 (germline): DFQATT, SNEGSKA (reference sequence). CDR3 residues: CSARDRRVRETQYY. CDR3 coding DNA: TGCAGTGCTAGAGATCGGAGGGTACGTGAGACCCAGTACTAC.

This clonotype was seen ten or more times. The V call is TRBV7-9, the J call TRBJ1-4; 8 bases align to TRBD1. The CDR3 totals 14 residues. CDR1 and CDR2 (germline): SEHNR, FQNEAQ (reference sequence). After removal of 10 bases from V and 4 bases from J, the junction contained 8 bases not matched to a gene. The CDR3 region has the DNA TGTGCCACCCGAACAGGGGGAGTTAATGAAAAACTGTTTTTT. The encoded protein is CATRTGGVNEKLFF.

This clonotype was detected many times. The chain employs TRBV20-1 and TRBJ2-1; 12 nucleotides align to TRBD2. CDR1 is DFQATT, CDR2 SNEGSKA, per germline (reference sequence). There are 15 residues in the CDR3. The V gene end was trimmed by 5 bases and the J gene end by 4 bases; junction bases not matched to a gene: 6. The CDR3 is CSASFLAGGYNEQFF. DNA of the CDR3: TGCAGTGCTTCTTTTCTAGCGGGGGGGTACAATGAGCAGTTCTTC.

This clonotype appeared many times. The chain links TRBV29-1 to TRBJ1-1; no firm D call. The germline V gene encodes CDR1 SQVTM and CDR2 ANQGSEA. V was pared by 7 bases and J by 6 bases, with 12 bases between. This CDR3 is 11 amino acids long. The CDR3 region is CSAHKGSEAFF. The CDR3 DNA is TGCAGCGCTCACAAGGGCTCTGAAGCTTTCTTT.

This sequence joins TRBV12-3 or TRBV12-4 and TRBJ1-3; 9 bases are shared with TRBD1. This CDR3 has 17 residues. With V trimmed by 6 bases and J by 3 bases, 12 bases remained unmatched. The CDR3 DNA sequence: TGTGCCAGCAGCTTCAGGACAGGGGCGCTTGATGGAAACACCATATATTTT. Translation gives CASSFRTGALDGNTIYF.

This clonotype was seen at least ten times. The genes are TRBV5-1 and TRBJ1-1; D uncertain. The CDR3 covers 14 residues. From germline, CDR1 is SGHRS and CDR2 YFSETQ. Trimming stripped 3 bases from V and 1 base from J, with 10 bases between. The DNA of the CDR3 is TGCGCCAGCAGCTCCACCTCGGGGAACACTGAAGCTTTCTTT. This sequence encodes CASSSTSGNTEAFF. Using reference TRBV5-1 and TRBJ1-1 for the parts outside the CDR3, the full variable domain is KAGVTQTPRYLIKTRGQQVTLSCSPISGHRSVSWYQQTPGQGLQFLFEYFSETQRNKGNFPGRFSGRQFSNSRSEMNVSTLELGDSALYLCASSSTSGNTEAFFGQGTRLTVV.

This clonotype was detected ten times or more. The V call is TRBV5-1, the J call TRBJ1-1, with 7 bases identical to TRBD1. Germline lookup yields CDR1 SGHRS and CDR2 YFSETQ. V shed 0 bases and J 7 bases; nucleotides not matched to a gene: 9. The CDR3 is made up of 15 amino acids. The CDR3 sequence is CASSLERYRGREAFF. CDR3 sequence (DNA): TGCGCCAGCAGCTTGGAAAGGTACAGGGGACGTGAAGCTTTCTTT.

In its sample, this clonotype was seen a few times. The gene calls are TRBV28 and TRBJ2-5; TRBD1 matches at 7 bases. Germline V gene data show CDR1 as MDHEN and CDR2 as SYDVKM. This CDR3 region has 16 residues. After removal of 10 bases from V and 1 base from J, the junction contained 15 bases not matched to a gene. In DNA form, the CDR3 reads TGTGCCACAACCCCCCCCCGGGACAGCATCCAAGAGACCCAGTACTTC. Its translation: CATTPPRDSIQETQYF.

This clonotype came up many times. The chain combines TRBV6-2 or TRBV6-3 with TRBJ1-5; 9 nucleotides line up with TRBD1. V was pared by 5 bases and J by 4 bases, with 9 bases of the junction left unmatched. Germline V gene data show CDR1 as MNHEY and CDR2 as SVGEGT. The CDR3 length is 16 residues. CDR3 sequence reads: CASSPSGTGSNQPQHF. CDR3 coding DNA: TGTGCCAGCAGTCCCTCCGGGACAGGGTCGAATCAGCCCCAGCATTTT.

On this clonotype itself: Given a much more abundant clone one base away, this may be a read error. V is TRBV18 and J is TRBJ1-5; D is ambiguous. The CDR3 is 14 amino acids. Germline V gives CDR1 KGHSH, CDR2 LQKENI. V dropped 2 bases and J dropped 5 bases, with 10 bases sitting between them. Here the CDR3 DNA reads TGTGCCAGCTCACCAGGGATCAGCGATCAGCCCCAGCATTTT. This sequence encodes CASSPGISDQPQHF.

This clonotype was seen at least ten times. The chain uses TRBV7-8 and TRBJ2-1, with D perhaps matching TRBD2 (6 bases). There are 17 residues in the CDR3. Germline V gives CDR1 SGHVS, CDR2 FQNEAQ. Trimming removed 3 bases at V and 2 bases at J, with 17 bases between. As DNA, the CDR3 is TGTGCCAGCAGCTTTAGAGCTAGCGCCCAGCCCTACAATGAGCAGTTCTTC. Its translation is CASSFRASAQPYNEQFF.

There are a few counts of this clonotype. At one of its ends the junction is not consistent with the germline gene, which may arise from a read error. The J gene is TRBJ2-7, the V gene TRBV3-1; D unresolved. Per the germline V gene, CDR1 is LGHDT and CDR2 is YNNKEL (reference sequence). This CDR3 has 11 amino acids. DNA for the CDR3: TGTGCCAGCAACCAACGGCTAAACCAGTACTTC. Translation: CASNQRLNQYF.

This chain connects TRBV10-1 to TRBJ1-1, with D unresolved. The length of the CDR3 is 13 residues. The germline gives CDR1 WNHNN, CDR2 SYGVQD (reference sequence). The ends were cut back, 0 bases at V and 1 base at J, with 3 bases in the middle. CDR3 coding DNA: TGCGCCAGCAGTGAGTCATGGAACACTGAAGCTTTCTTT. It yields the protein CASSESWNTEAFF.

The table lists this clonotype with many counts. V usage is TRBV5-5 and J usage is TRBJ2-3, with 11 bases aligning to TRBD1. CDR1 and CDR2 (germline): SGHKS, YYEKEE (reference sequence). Germline trimming cut 4 bases from V and 4 bases from J; bases unmatched to any gene: 5. This CDR3 is built from 15 residues. CDR3 residues: CASSLRDRGADTQYF. The CDR3 nucleotides read TGTGCCAGCAGCCTGCGGGACAGGGGGGCAGATACGCAGTATTTT.

This clonotype showed up many times. The chain couples TRBV7-2 to TRBJ2-3, with D unresolved. Between the trimmed V and J ends, which lost 1 base and 3 bases, there was a span of 11 bases. Germline loops: CDR1 SGHTA, CDR2 FQGNSA. This CDR3 has 15 amino acids. The CDR3 protein is CASSLGLSTTDTQYF. The CDR3 DNA reads TGTGCCAGCAGCTTAGGTCTCAGCACAACAGATACGCAGTATTTT. Full variable domain (missing parts from reference TRBV7-2 and TRBJ2-3): GAGVSQSPSNKVTEKGKDVELRCDPISGHTALYWYRQSLGQGLEFLIYFQGNSAPDKSGLPSDRFSAERTGGSVSTLTIQRTQQEDSAVYLCASSLGLSTTDTQYFGPGTRLTVL.

There are a few counts of this clonotype. The chain employs TRBV6-1 and TRBJ1-3, with 8 bases identical to TRBD1. There are 16 residues in the CDR3. V trimming: 1 base; J trimming: 7 bases; junction bases outside the gene matches: 9. Per the germline V gene, CDR1 is MNHNS and CDR2 is SASEGT. Written as DNA, the CDR3 is TGTGCCAGCAGTGAAGTGGGACAGGTGAAGGTGAACACCATATATTTT. The encoded protein is CASSEVGQVKVNTIYF.

With respect to this clonotype: A much larger clone differs by one base, so this may be a read error. This rearrangement joins TRBV28 to TRBJ1-1; perhaps TRBD1 as D (5 bases). Germline assignment: CDR1 MDHEN and CDR2 SYDVKM. This CDR3 comprises 13 residues. This CDR3 reads CAGSSDMDTEAFF. The CDR3 nucleotides read TGTGCCGGCAGTTCGGACATGGACACTGAAGCTTTCTTT.

In this sample, this clonotype turned up many times. The chain employs TRBV14 and TRBJ2-3; TRBD1 aligns across 8 bases. The CDR3 contains 16 residues. Germline V gene lookup returns CDR1 SGHDN and CDR2 FVKESK. The ends lost 0 bases at V and 2 bases at J; junction bases unmatched: 4. The CDR3 bases are TGTGCCAGCAGCCAAGAGACAGGGGCCTCCACAGATACGCAGTATTTT. Translating gives CASSQETGASTDTQYF.

This clonotype was recorded at least ten times. V usage is TRBV20-1 and J usage is TRBJ2-1; 10 bases line up with TRBD2. CDR3 length: 15 amino acids. Germline loops: CDR1 DFQATT, CDR2 SNEGSKA (reference sequence). V trimming: 0 bases; J trimming: 5 bases; junction bases outside the gene matches: 4. This CDR3 is CSARDMGLANNEQFF. CDR3 sequence (DNA): TGCAGTGCTAGAGATATGGGACTAGCGAACAATGAGCAGTTCTTC.

This clonotype has at least ten counts. The chain has TRBV28 and TRBJ2-7; 7 bases agree with TRBD1. The ends lost 5 bases at V and 2 bases at J; junction bases unmatched: 9. The germline CDR1 and CDR2 sequences are MDHEN and SYDVKM. The CDR3 consists of 15 residues. CDR3 in amino acids: CASSQRGLATYEQYF. CDR3 nucleotide sequence: TGTGCCAGCAGTCAAAGGGGGCTCGCAACCTACGAGCAGTACTTC.

This clonotype has at least ten counts. DNA of the CDR3: TGTGCCAGCAGCCCGCGGGCGGGGACACCGTCTTACGAGCAGTACTTC. Translating gives CASSPRAGTPSYEQYF. The chain employs TRBV11-1 and TRBJ2-7; either TRBD1 or TRBD2 may fit D (6 bases each). Looked up from germline, CDR1 is SGHAT and CDR2 is FQDESV (reference sequence). This CDR3 has 16 residues. Trimming removed 5 bases at V and 4 bases at J, with 21 bases between.

The V call is TRBV19, the J call TRBJ2-2, with 8 bases matching TRBD1. V lost 6 bases, J lost 3 bases, and 6 bases stayed unmatched. The CDR3 loop spans 15 amino acids. The germline gives CDR1 LNHDA, CDR2 SQIVND (reference sequence). DNA for the CDR3: TGTGCCAGTAGGACGGACAGGGTGGACACCGGGGAGCTGTTTTTT. Its protein product is CASRTDRVDTGELFF.

In this sample, this clonotype turned up many times. Since no conserved phenylalanine or tryptophan closes the CDR3, a read error is the likely cause. It is unclear where the CDR3 begins or ends on the DNA, so no DNA is shown, and the CDR3 is as TCRdb lists it. This sequence joins TRBV7-2 and TRBJ1-1; TRBD1, the table's D call, lacks a check against the DNA. The CDR3 sequence runs 9 residues, both termini included. Germline CDR1 reads SGHTA; CDR2 reads FQGNSA. The CDR3 sequence: CASSLVGSP.

This chain uses TRBV5-1 with TRBJ1-4; weak D call: TRBD1 (6 bases). Per germline, CDR1 SGHRS and CDR2 YFSETQ. V lost 3 bases, J lost 2 bases, and 23 bases lay in between. The CDR3 has 19 residues. This CDR3 reads CASSSRAPGGLGTNEKLFF. The DNA of the CDR3 is TGCGCCAGCAGCTCCCGGGCTCCGGGGGGGCTTGGCACTAATGAAAAACTGTTTTTT.

In its sample, this clonotype was seen many times. V and J are TRBV5-1 and TRBJ2-1; 8 bases agree with TRBD1. The CDR3 sequence is 15 residues long. Per germline, CDR1 SGHRS and CDR2 YFSETQ. V shed 0 bases, J shed 7 bases, and the junction held 6 bases outside the gene matches. Here the CDR3 reads CASSLDVTGVNEQFF. The CDR3 DNA follows: TGCGCCAGCAGCTTGGACGTGACAGGGGTAAATGAGCAGTTCTTC. Using reference TRBV5-1 and TRBJ2-1 for the parts outside the CDR3, the full variable domain is KAGVTQTPRYLIKTRGQQVTLSCSPISGHRSVSWYQQTPGQGLQFLFEYFSETQRNKGNFPGRFSGRQFSNSRSEMNVSTLELGDSALYLCASSLDVTGVNEQFFGPGTRLTVL.